This T cell receptor (beta chain) was sequenced for a study of cytomegalovirus exposure and HLA in healthy donors. Notes on the study in general: While the bulk of TCR sequences proved rare, some public TCRs turned up in many donors. Subsequent analysis of the approximately 110 validation repertoires found a tendency for first-cohort TCR clusters to co-occur. TCR beta chains numbering 150 to 200 were designated cytomegalovirus-associated.

TCRdb's copy holds only in-frame clones and misses some; the assay was immunoSEQ multiplex PCR. This sample has tens of thousands of clones; approximately 94% occur once, and the top ten carry 1.4%. About this clone: What it binds is unknown.

Germline-derived CDR1 and CDR2 are SGHRS and YFSETQ. Losses at the gene ends were 6 bases for V and 9 bases for J; bases not matched to a gene: 8. The CDR3 contains 15 residues. The chain is built from TRBV5-1 and TRBJ2-1; TRBD2 matches 14 bases. Sequencing input: PBMCs. This clonotype originated in a young man in good health and CMV-seropositive. The CDR3 loop is CASNPGLAGVFEQFF. The CDR3 bases are TGCGCCAGCAACCCGGGACTAGCGGGAGTATTTGAGCAGTTCTTC.